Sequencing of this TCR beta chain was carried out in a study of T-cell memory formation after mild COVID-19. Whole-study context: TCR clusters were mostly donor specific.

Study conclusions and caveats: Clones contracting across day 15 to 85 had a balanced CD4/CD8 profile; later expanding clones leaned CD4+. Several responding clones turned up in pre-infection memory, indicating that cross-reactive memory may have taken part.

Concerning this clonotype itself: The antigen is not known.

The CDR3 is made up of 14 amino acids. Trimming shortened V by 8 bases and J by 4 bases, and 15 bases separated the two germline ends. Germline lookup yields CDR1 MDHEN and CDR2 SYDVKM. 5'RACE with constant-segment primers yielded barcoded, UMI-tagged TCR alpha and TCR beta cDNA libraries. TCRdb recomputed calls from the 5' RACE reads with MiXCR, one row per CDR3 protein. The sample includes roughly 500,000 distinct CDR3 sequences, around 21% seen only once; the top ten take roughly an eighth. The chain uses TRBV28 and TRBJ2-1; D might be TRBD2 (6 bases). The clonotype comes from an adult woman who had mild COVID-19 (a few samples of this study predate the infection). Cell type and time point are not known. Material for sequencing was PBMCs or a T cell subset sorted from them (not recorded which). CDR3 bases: TGTGCCAGCTCCTACGGGGGACCTTACAATGAGCAGTTCTTC. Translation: CASSYGGPYNEQFF.